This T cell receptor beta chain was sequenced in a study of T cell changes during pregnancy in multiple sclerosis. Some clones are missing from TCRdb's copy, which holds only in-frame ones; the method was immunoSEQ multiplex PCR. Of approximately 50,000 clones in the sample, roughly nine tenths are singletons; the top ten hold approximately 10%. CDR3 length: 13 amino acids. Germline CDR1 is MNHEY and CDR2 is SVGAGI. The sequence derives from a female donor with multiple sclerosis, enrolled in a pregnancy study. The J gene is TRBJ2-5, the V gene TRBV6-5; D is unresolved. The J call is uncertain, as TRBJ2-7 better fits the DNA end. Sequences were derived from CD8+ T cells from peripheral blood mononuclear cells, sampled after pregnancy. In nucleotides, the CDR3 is TGTGCCAGCAGTTACTTAGAGTCCTACGAGCAGTACTTC. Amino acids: CASSYLESYEQYF.